Listed below are T cell receptor beta chains from one sample, sequenced in a study of early stage breast cancer tumors. TCRdb keeps only in-frame clones here, not all; method: immunoSEQ multiplex PCR. The table lists some 20,000 clones, around 80% of them singletons. Sequenced input: blood. The receptors here all came from a person aged 70 to 85 with breast cancer. Each CDR3 is given with its conserved first and last residue.

TRBJ1-1 TRBV5-3 CARSPGQSRNTEAFF
TRBJ1-1 TRBV5-5 CASSLHGQGGTEAFF
TRBJ2-7 TRBV7-2 CASSLTGGLYEQYF
TRBJ2-7 TRBV18 CASSPGAGGEQYF
TRBJ1-6 TRBV7-3 CASSAAQGNSPLHF
TRBJ2-7 TRBV5-1 CASSTGTVSSYEQYF
TRBJ2-1 TRBV7-3 CASSLNERSSGEQFF
TRBJ1-6 TRBV7-3 CASSLSPPGTGAYNSPLHF
TRBJ1-4 TRBV28 CASRSGGDYEKLFF
TRBJ2-7 TRBV11-2 CASSVGGSSYEQYF
TRBJ1-1 TRBV19 CASSMAAASQGTEAFF
TRBJ1-3 TRBV28 CASADRNSGNTIYF